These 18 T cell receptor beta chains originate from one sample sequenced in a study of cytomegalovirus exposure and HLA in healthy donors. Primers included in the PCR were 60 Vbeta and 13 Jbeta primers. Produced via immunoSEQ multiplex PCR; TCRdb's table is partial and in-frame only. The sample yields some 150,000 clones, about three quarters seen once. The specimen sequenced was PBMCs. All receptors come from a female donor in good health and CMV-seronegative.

The CDR3 nucleotides are TGTGCCAGCAGCCAAAGCGGGAGTGGGCAGAAGTACGAGCAGTACTTC. Amino acid sequence: CASSQSGSGQKYEQYF. V is TRBV5-5 and J is TRBJ2-5, with TRBD2 matching over 8 bases. The J call may not be correct, given that the DNA end is closer to TRBJ2-7. There are 16 residues in the CDR3. Germline values: CDR1 SGHKS, CDR2 YYEKEE (reference sequence).

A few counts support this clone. Written as DNA, the CDR3 is TGTGCCAGCAGCTCCAGCGGGGTAGGCTATGGCTACACCTTC. It is translated as CASSSSGVGYGYTF. This chain connects TRBV7-6 to TRBJ1-2, with D unresolved. CDR3 length equals 14 residues. The germline V and J ends were trimmed by 4 bases and 4 bases, with 13 bases remaining between them. Germline V CDR1 and CDR2: SGHVS, FNYEAQ.

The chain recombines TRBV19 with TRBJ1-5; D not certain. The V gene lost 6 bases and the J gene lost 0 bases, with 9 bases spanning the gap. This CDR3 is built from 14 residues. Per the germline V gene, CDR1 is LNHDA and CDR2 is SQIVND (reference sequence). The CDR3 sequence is CASSESYSNQPQHF. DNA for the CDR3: TGTGCCAGTAGCGAGAGTTATAGCAATCAGCCCCAGCATTTT.

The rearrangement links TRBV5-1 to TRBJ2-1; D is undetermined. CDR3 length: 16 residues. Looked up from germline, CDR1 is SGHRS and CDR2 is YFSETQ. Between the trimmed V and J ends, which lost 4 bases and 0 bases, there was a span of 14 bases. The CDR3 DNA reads TGCGCCAGCAGCCCCCTCCTGGGCAGCTCCTACAATGAGCAGTTCTTC. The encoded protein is CASSPLLGSSYNEQFF.

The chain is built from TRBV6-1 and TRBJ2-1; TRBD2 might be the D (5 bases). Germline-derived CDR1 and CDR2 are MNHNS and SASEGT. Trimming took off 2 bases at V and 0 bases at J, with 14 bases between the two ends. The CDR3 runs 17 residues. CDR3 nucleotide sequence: TGTGCCAGCAGTGAATGGGCGAGAGGGAGCTCCTACAATGAGCAGTTCTTC. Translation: CASSEWARGSSYNEQFF.

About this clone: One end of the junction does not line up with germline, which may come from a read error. In DNA form, the CDR3 reads TGTGCCAGCAGCGAATCGACAGGGAAAACTGAAGCTTTCTTT. Its translation is CASSESTGKTEAFF. The chain carries TRBV25-1 and TRBJ1-1; 7 bases are shared with TRBD1. In germline, CDR1 is MGHDK, CDR2 SYGVNS. The CDR3 is 14 residues long.

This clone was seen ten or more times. CDR3 DNA sequence: TGTGCCAGCAGTTCCTTCGTGGGGGACAGTAAGTCTCCCGGGGAGCTGTTTTTT. Amino acids: CASSSFVGDSKSPGELFF. This rearrangement joins TRBV28 to TRBJ2-2, with 7 bases lining up with TRBD1. Trimming at V came to 4 bases and at J to 6 bases, leaving 17 bases not matched to a gene. The germline gives CDR1 MDHEN, CDR2 SYDVKM. The CDR3 length is 18 residues.

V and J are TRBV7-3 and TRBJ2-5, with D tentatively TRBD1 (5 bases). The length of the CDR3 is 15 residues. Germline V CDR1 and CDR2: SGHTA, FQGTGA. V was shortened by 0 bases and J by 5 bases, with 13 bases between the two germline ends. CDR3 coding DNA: TGTGCCAGCAGCTTAACTTCACAGGTTATGGAGACCCAGTACTTC. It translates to CASSLTSQVMETQYF.

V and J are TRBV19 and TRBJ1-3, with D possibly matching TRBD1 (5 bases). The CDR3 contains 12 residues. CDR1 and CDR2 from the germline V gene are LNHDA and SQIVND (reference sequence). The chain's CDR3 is CASAPGRNTIYF. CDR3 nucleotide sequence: TGTGCATCTGCCCCAGGGAGAAACACCATATATTTT.

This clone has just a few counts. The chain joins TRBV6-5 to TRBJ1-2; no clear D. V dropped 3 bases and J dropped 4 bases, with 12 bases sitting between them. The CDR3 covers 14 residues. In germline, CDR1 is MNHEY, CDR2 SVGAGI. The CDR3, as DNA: TGTGCCAGCAGTTATCCCGGGAGCTTCTATGGCTACACCTTC. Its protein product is CASSYPGSFYGYTF.

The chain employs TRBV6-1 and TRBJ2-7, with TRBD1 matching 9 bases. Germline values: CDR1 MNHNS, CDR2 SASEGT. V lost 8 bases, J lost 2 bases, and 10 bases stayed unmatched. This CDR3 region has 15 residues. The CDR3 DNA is TGTGCCAGCCAAGAAGCACAGGGGGCGACCTACGAGCAGTACTTC. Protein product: CASQEAQGATYEQYF.

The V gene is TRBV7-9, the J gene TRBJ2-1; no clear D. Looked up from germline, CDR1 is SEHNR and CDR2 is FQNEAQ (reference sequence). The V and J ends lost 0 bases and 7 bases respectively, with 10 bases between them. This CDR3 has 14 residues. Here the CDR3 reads CASSLALVLNEQFF. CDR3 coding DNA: TGTGCCAGCAGCTTAGCGCTAGTTTTGAATGAGCAGTTCTTC.

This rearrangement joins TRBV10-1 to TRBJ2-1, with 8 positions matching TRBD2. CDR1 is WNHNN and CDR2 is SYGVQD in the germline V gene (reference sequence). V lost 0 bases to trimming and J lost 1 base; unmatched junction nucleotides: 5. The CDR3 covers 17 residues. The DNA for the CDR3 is TGCGCCAGCAGTGAGTCAGTAGCGGGACGGTCCTACAATGAGCAGTTCTTC. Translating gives CASSESVAGRSYNEQFF.

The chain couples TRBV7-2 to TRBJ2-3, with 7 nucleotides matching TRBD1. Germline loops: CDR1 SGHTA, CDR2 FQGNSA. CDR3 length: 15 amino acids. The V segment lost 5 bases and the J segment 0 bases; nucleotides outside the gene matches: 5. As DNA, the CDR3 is TGTGCCAGCAGCACCCGGACAGGTAGCACAGATACGCAGTATTTT. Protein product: CASSTRTGSTDTQYF. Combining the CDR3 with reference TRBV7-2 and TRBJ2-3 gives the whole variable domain GAGVSQSPSNKVTEKGKDVELRCDPISGHTALYWYRQSLGQGLEFLIYFQGNSAPDKSGLPSDRFSAERTGGSVSTLTIQRTQQEDSAVYLCASSTRTGSTDTQYFGPGTRLTVL.

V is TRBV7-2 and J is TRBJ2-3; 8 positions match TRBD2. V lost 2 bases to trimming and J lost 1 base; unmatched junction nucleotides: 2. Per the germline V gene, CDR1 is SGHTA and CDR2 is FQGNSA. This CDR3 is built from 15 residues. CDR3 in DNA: TGTGCCAGCAGCTTACGGCGGGGGGGCACAGATACGCAGTATTTT. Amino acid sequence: CASSLRRGGTDTQYF.

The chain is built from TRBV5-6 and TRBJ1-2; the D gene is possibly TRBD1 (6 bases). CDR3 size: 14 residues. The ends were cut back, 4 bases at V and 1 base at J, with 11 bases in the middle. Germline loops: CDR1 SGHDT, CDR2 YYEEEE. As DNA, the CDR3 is TGTGCCAGCAGCCCGGACAGAAGTAACTATGGCTACACCTTC. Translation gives CASSPDRSNYGYTF.

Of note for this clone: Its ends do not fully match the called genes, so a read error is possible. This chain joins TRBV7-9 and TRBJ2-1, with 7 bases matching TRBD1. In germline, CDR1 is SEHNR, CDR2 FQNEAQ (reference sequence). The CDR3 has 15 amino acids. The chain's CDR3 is CTGEGAMRDNNEQFF. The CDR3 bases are TGCACCGGAGAGGGGGCGATGAGGGACAACAATGAGCAGTTCTTC.

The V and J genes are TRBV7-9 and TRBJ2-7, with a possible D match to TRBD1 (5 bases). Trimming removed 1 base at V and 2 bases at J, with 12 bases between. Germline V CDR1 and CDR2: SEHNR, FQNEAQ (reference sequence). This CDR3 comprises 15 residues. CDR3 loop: CASSLVGQGTYEQYF. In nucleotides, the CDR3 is TGTGCCAGCAGCTTAGTGGGGCAGGGCACCTACGAGCAGTACTTC.